The clone carrying this T cell receptor (beta chain) was found many times. Its antigen is currently unknown. This record belongs to a study of response to subunit inactivated influenza vaccine. Study-wide results and limits: Every seasonal influenza vaccination brings in few new T cells, the authors suggested.

This CDR3 has 14 amino acids. Germline trimming cut 5 bases from V and 7 bases from J; bases unmatched to any gene: 10. The germline gives CDR1 DFQATT, CDR2 SNEGSKA (reference sequence). MiXCR was run by TCRdb on the RT-PCR reads, yielding one entry per CDR3 protein. This table holds under 500,000 distinct CDR3 sequences, roughly 11% found once. Here the sequenced sample was PBMCs from blood, taken 45 days after vaccination. This chain links TRBV20-1 with TRBJ2-1, with TRBD1 matching over 8 bases. The TCR sequence derives from a man in his forties or fifties who received an inactivated influenza vaccine. CDR3 region: CSARTSTGANEQFF. DNA for the CDR3: TGCAGTGCTCGGACCTCGACAGGGGCAAATGAGCAGTTCTTC.